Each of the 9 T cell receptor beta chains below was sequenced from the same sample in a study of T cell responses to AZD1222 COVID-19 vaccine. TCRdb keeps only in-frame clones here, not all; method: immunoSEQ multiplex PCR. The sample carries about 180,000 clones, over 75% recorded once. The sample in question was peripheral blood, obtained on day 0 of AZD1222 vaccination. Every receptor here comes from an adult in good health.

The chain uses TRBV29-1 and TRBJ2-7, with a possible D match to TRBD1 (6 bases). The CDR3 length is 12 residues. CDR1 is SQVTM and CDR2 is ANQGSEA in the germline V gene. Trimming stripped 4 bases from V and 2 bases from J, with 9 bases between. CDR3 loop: CSVGTAPYEQYF. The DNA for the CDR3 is TGCAGCGTTGGGACAGCACCCTACGAGCAGTACTTC.

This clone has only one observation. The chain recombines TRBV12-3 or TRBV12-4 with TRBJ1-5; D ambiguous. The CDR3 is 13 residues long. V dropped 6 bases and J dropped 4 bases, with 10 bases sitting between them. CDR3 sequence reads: CASSWEANQPQHF. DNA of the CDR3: TGTGCCAGCAGCTGGGAGGCGAATCAGCCCCAGCATTTT.

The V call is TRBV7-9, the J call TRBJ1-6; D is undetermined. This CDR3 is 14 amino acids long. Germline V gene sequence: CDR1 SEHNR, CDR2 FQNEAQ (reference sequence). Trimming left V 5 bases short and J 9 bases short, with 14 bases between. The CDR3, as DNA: TGTGCCAGCAGCCCCCGGGAATATGCTTCACCCCTCCACTTT. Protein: CASSPREYASPLHF.

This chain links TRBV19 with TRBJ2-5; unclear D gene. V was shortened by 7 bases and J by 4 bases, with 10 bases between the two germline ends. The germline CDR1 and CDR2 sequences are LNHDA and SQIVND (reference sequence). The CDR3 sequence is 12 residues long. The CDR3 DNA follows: TGTGCCAGTAACCGGGTTAGAGAGACCCAGTACTTC. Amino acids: CASNRVRETQYF. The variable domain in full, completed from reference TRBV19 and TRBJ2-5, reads DGGITQSPKYLFRKEGQNVTLSCEQNLNHDAMYWYRQDPGQGLRLIYYSQIVNDFQKGDIAEGYSVSREKKESFPLTVTSAQKNPTAFYLCASNRVRETQYFGPGTRLLVL.

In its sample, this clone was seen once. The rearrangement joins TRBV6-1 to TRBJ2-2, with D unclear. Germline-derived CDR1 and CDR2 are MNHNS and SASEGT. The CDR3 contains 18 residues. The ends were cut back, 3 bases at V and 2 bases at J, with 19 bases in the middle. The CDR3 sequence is CASSENIRKVSNTGELFF. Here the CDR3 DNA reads TGTGCCAGCAGTGAGAATATACGGAAGGTGTCCAACACCGGGGAGCTGTTTTTT.

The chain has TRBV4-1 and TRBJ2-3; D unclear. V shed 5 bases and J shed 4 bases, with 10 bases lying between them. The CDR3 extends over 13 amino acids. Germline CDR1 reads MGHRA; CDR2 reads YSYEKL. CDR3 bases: TGCGCCAGCAGCAGACCGACGTCAGATACGCAGTATTTT. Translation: CASSRPTSDTQYF.

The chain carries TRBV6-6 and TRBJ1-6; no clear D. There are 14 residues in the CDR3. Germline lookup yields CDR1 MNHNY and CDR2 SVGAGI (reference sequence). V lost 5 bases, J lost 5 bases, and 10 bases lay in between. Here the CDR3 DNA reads TGTGCCAGCAGTCGGGAGGTCAATAATTCACCCCTCCACTTT. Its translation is CASSREVNNSPLHF.

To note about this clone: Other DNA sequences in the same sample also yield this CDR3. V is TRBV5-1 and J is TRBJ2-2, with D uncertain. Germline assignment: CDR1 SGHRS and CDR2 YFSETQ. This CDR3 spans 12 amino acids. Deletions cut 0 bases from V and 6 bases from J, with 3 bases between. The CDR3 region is CASSLGSGELFF. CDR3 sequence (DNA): TGCGCCAGCAGCTTGGGGTCCGGGGAGCTGTTTTTT.

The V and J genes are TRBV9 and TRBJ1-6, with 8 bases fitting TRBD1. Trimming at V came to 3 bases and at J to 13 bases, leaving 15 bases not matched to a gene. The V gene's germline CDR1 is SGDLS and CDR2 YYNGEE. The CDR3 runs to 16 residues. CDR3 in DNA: TGTGCCAGCAGCGCCGGACAGGGCCAGGGGGGAGGGCCCCTCCACTTT. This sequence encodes CASSAGQGQGGGPLHF.